One sample yielded the 20 T cell receptor beta chains listed below, sequenced in a study of CD8+ T cells in alopecia areata. Following RNA extraction, reverse transcription yielded cDNA that acted as the sequencing template. Produced via immunoSEQ multiplex PCR; TCRdb's table is partial and in-frame only. The sample records about 270,000 clones, 60% being singletons. Treatment noted: oral pan-JAK inhibitor, 5-10 mg twice daily. Sequenced material: CD4+ T cells sorted from blood, taken at week 52, from a patient treated with tofacitinib. All receptors derive from a human donor with alopecia areata.

The chain combines TRBV29-1 with TRBJ1-2; TRBD1 is a possible D gene (5 bases). The V gene's germline CDR1 is SQVTM and CDR2 ANQGSEA. The V end lost 3 bases, the J end lost 6 bases, and 17 bases lay between the germline ends. The CDR3 length is 14 residues. CDR3 amino acids: CSVEKSTPGNGYTF. The CDR3, as DNA: TGCAGCGTTGAGAAGTCGACTCCAGGGAATGGCTACACCTTC.

The chain carries TRBV29-1 and TRBJ2-5; D is unclear. Looked up from germline, CDR1 is SQVTM and CDR2 is ANQGSEA. This CDR3 has 12 residues. Trimming pared 5 bases from V and 5 bases from J, leaving 12 bases between. This CDR3 reads CSVLGQAETQYF. The CDR3, as DNA: TGCAGCGTTCTAGGCCAGGCGGAGACCCAGTACTTC.

The rearrangement uses TRBV29-1 and TRBJ2-1, with D tentatively TRBD2 (6 bases). The CDR3 loop spans 10 amino acids. With 5 bases removed from V and 12 bases from J, the gap between germline ends came to 11 bases. Germline V lookup: CDR1 SQVTM, CDR2 ANQGSEA. CDR3 residues: CSVTQGGQFF. Written as DNA, the CDR3 is TGCAGCGTTACCCAGGGAGGGCAGTTCTTC.

This clone was picked up a small number of times. The rearrangement uses TRBV29-1 and TRBJ2-1; 9 bases align to TRBD2. V trimming: 2 bases; J trimming: 7 bases; junction bases outside the gene matches: 6. Looked up from germline, CDR1 is SQVTM and CDR2 is ANQGSEA. This CDR3 comprises 14 residues. The CDR3 nucleotides read TGCAGCGTTGAACGGGGACTAGCCTTGAATGAGCAGTTCTTC. Residues: CSVERGLALNEQFF.

This clone was found once. The CDR3 DNA reads as TGTGCCAGCAGGGGACAGGGAATAATTCGCGAGCAGTACTTC. Its protein product is CASRGQGIIREQYF. This chain uses TRBV6-5 with TRBJ2-7, with TRBD1 matching 9 bases. V lost 6 bases, J lost 6 bases, and 9 bases stayed unmatched. This CDR3 comprises 14 residues. Germline-derived CDR1 and CDR2 are MNHEY and SVGAGI.

J is TRBJ2-1 and V is TRBV5-6; no clear D gene. The CDR3 is made up of 15 amino acids. CDR1 is SGHDT and CDR2 is YYEEEE in the germline V gene. Deletions cut 1 base from V and 4 bases from J, with 12 bases between. The CDR3 coding sequence is TGTGCCAGCAGCTTGAAGTCAGGACCATACAATGAGCAGTTCTTC. Translating gives CASSLKSGPYNEQFF.

In this sample, this clone turned up a few times. The rearrangement joins TRBV5-1 to TRBJ2-7, with TRBD2 identical over 7 bases. In germline, CDR1 is SGHRS, CDR2 YFSETQ. The CDR3 sequence is 11 residues long. V dropped 5 bases and J dropped 6; count of bases not matched to a gene: 2. The CDR3 DNA sequence: TGCGCCAGCAGTCGGGGGGTCGAGCAGTACTTC. Protein sequence: CASSRGVEQYF.

This clone turned up a few times. The V gene is TRBV2, the J gene TRBJ1-5; unclear D gene. V was cut by 6 bases and J by 3 bases, with 9 bases left in between. Per the germline V gene, CDR1 is SNHLY and CDR2 is FYNNEI. There are 13 residues in the CDR3. For the CDR3, the DNA is TGTGCCAGCAGGGCGGATTTCAATCAGCCCCAGCATTTT. Amino acids: CASRADFNQPQHF.

This clone was seen a few times. V gene TRBV29-1 combines with J gene TRBJ2-3; D ambiguous. CDR1 SQVTM and CDR2 ANQGSEA come from the germline V gene. With 2 bases removed from V and 4 bases from J, the gap between germline ends came to 7 bases. CDR3 length: 12 residues. The CDR3 loop is CSVEQAADTQYF. In nucleotides, the CDR3 is TGCAGCGTTGAACAGGCAGCAGATACGCAGTATTTT.

This clone turned up a few times. The rearrangement links TRBV9 to TRBJ1-6; D is undetermined. Deletions cut 1 base from V and 11 bases from J, with 19 bases between. The length of the CDR3 is 16 residues. Germline lookup yields CDR1 SGDLS and CDR2 YYNGEE. In DNA, the CDR3 is TGTGCCAGCAGCGTAATAGTCCGTCCTCAGCCTACACCCCTCCACTTT. It translates to CASSVIVRPQPTPLHF.

This clone showed up just once. CDR3 coding DNA: TGTGCCAGCAGTGTGATAGGTTATGAAGCTTTCTTT. Translating it yields CASSVIGYEAFF. This chain connects TRBV2 to TRBJ1-1; D is uncertain. The CDR3 is 12 residues long. V shed 4 bases and J shed 7 bases, with 10 bases lying between them. CDR1 is SNHLY, CDR2 FYNNEI, per germline.

The V call is TRBV29-1, the J call TRBJ1-1, with 9 bases matching TRBD1. This CDR3 is built from 10 residues. J was trimmed by 12 bases and V by 7 bases; bases with no gene match: 6. Germline V gene data show CDR1 as SQVTM and CDR2 as ANQGSEA. The CDR3 coding sequence is TGCAGCGGATCGGGGACAGGGACTTTCTTT. Its translation: CSGSGTGTFF. Full variable domain (missing parts from reference TRBV29-1 and TRBJ1-1): SAVISQKPSRDICQRGTSLTIQCQVDSQVTMMFWYRQQPGQSLTLIATANQGSEATYESGFVIDKFPISRPNLTFSTLTVSNMSPEDSSIYLCSGSGTGTFFGQGTRLTVV.

This clone has only a few counts. This chain joins TRBV5-1 and TRBJ2-5; D is undetermined. The germline V gene has CDR1 SGHRS and CDR2 YFSETQ. This CDR3 has 11 amino acids. V lost 5 bases and J 4 bases, leaving 6 bases between the germline ends. DNA for the CDR3: TGCGCCAGCAGGCGCCGAGAGACCCAGTACTTC. Its translation is CASRRRETQYF.

J is TRBJ2-7 and V is TRBV19; D is uncertain. The germline V and J ends were trimmed by 3 bases and 2 bases, with 11 bases remaining between them. From germline, CDR1 is LNHDA and CDR2 SQIVND (reference sequence). The CDR3 is 14 amino acids. CDR3 sequence: CASSMRRAAYEQYF. The CDR3 DNA reads TGTGCCAGTAGTATGAGACGGGCAGCCTACGAGCAGTACTTC.

This clone was seen more than once but under ten times. This rearrangement joins TRBV7-9 to TRBJ2-3, with D perhaps matching TRBD2 (6 bases). The V gene's germline CDR1 is SEHNR and CDR2 FQNEAQ (reference sequence). V was trimmed by 5 bases and J by 2 bases, leaving 20 bases between them. The CDR3 sequence is 17 residues long. CDR3 sequence reads: CASSPYPRAGFTDTQYF. CDR3 sequence (DNA): TGTGCCAGCAGCCCCTACCCCCGGGCGGGGTTCACAGATACGCAGTATTTT.

CDR3 in DNA: TGTGCCTGGAGACAGACAGATACGCAGTATTTT. Its protein product is CAWRQTDTQYF. The genes are TRBV30 and TRBJ2-3; D gene uncertain. V was shortened by 3 bases and J by 3 bases, with 4 bases between the two germline ends. The CDR3 runs to 11 residues. Per germline, CDR1 GTSNPN and CDR2 SVGIG (reference sequence).

The chain is built from TRBV4-2 and TRBJ2-5, with 8 bases lining up with TRBD2. Unmatched junction bases numbered 8, after V lost 4 bases and J lost 4 bases. The CDR3 loop spans 15 amino acids. Germline values: CDR1 LGHNA, CDR2 YNFKEQ. CDR3 protein: CASSRSSGGGETQYF. The CDR3 coding sequence is TGTGCCAGCAGCCGGTCCAGCGGGGGAGGAGAGACCCAGTACTTC.

The chain links TRBV30 to TRBJ2-3; D unclear. This CDR3 comprises 13 residues. CDR1 is GTSNPN, CDR2 SVGIG, per germline (reference sequence). The V and J ends lost 0 bases and 4 bases respectively, with 8 bases between them. CDR3 bases: TGTGCCTGGAGTGTACGGTCTTCAGATACGCAGTATTTT. Protein product: CAWSVRSSDTQYF.

This chain links TRBV25-1 with TRBJ1-1, with D unclear. V gave up 9 bases and J gave up 0 bases, with 11 bases separating them. Germline lookup yields CDR1 MGHDK and CDR2 SYGVNS. The CDR3 is made up of 13 amino acids. The CDR3 here is CASVDGMNTEAFF. The CDR3 DNA reads TGTGCCAGTGTAGACGGCATGAACACTGAAGCTTTCTTT.

The chain uses TRBV25-1 and TRBJ2-2; perhaps TRBD1 as D (6 bases). This CDR3 spans 13 amino acids. Germline loops: CDR1 MGHDK, CDR2 SYGVNS. With 4 bases removed from V and 7 bases from J, the gap between germline ends came to 10 bases. CDR3 loop: CASSGTGIGELFF. In nucleotides, the CDR3 is TGTGCCAGCAGTGGAACAGGGATCGGGGAGCTGTTTTTT.